This T cell receptor (beta chain) was sequenced during a study of T cell responses to AZD1222 COVID-19 vaccine. The ends lost 4 bases at V and 7 bases at J; junction bases unmatched: 9. Germline CDR1 MNHEY, CDR2 SVGEGT. This CDR3 has 15 amino acids. Whole-study results and caveats: Sampled repertoires all dated from after the peak T cell response.

Notes on this clone: The antigen is unknown.

Clones were sequenced by immunoSEQ multiplex PCR, and TCRdb holds only the in-frame ones, with some missing. The table has approximately 150,000 clones, 80% to 95% seen once. The chain joins TRBV6-2 or TRBV6-3 to TRBJ2-1; 8 bases align to TRBD2. Sequencing used peripheral blood, obtained 28 days after the second AZD1222 dose. The clonotype was recovered from an adult who received the AZD1222 COVID-19 vaccine. In DNA form, the CDR3 reads TGTGCCAGCAGTTCTACGGGAGGGTCGGGGAATGAGCAGTTCTTC. Protein sequence: CASSSTGGSGNEQFF.